The present T cell receptor (beta chain) was sequenced within a study of T-cell reconstitution after alpha-beta-depleted transplantation in children. This clonotype was observed at least ten times. This CDR3 contains 13 residues. CDR1 is SGHRS, CDR2 YFSETQ, per germline. V was clipped by 1 base and J by 1 base, with 5 bases between them. Unique molecular identifiers were incorporated during preparation of the TCRbeta library. Each CDR3 protein gets one entry after TCRdb re-called the PCR reads with MiXCR. The sample has 550,000 to 800,000 distinct CDR3 sequences, about an eighth seen once. The rearrangement joins TRBV5-1 to TRBJ1-1, with D unclear. This sequence originates from a girl aged 2-9 years with congenital amegakaryocytic thrombocytopenia, due to receive a stem cell transplant. The sample in question was PBMCs, obtained before TCRalphabeta/CD19-depleted stem cell transplant. CDR3 DNA sequence: TGCGCCAGCAGCTTGACGCCGAACACTGAAGCTTTCTTT. This encodes CASSLTPNTEAFF.